This T cell receptor (beta chain) is drawn from a study of tumor and adjacent non-tumor tissue in lung cancer. Study-wide results and limits: Shorter survival was associated with higher TCR diversity in tumors.

This sample's RNA came from whole unsorted tissue. On this clonotype: Its antigen is still unknown. A much larger clone is a single base away; this may be a read error.

Three rounds of nested PCR, following a modified ARM-PCR protocol, produced the TCRbeta library. One entry per CDR3 protein, called by TCRdb with MiXCR from the multiplex PCR reads. The sample has around 200,000 distinct CDR3 sequences, 60% to 75% seen once; the top ten hold approximately 25%. V was shortened by 3 bases and J by 10 bases, with 19 bases between the two germline ends. The CDR3 totals 14 residues. Germline V gene sequence: CDR1 DFQATT, CDR2 SNEGSKA (reference sequence). The V call is TRBV20-1, the J call TRBJ2-1, with D perhaps assigned TRBD1 or TRBD2 (5 bases each). Sequencing used lung tumor tissue. The TCR sequence derives from a man in his fifties or sixties with non-small cell lung cancer. As DNA, the CDR3 is TGCAGTGCTAGGGTCGGGGCTAAGAGTTCGGAGCAGTTCTTC. This sequence encodes CSARVGAKSSEQFF.